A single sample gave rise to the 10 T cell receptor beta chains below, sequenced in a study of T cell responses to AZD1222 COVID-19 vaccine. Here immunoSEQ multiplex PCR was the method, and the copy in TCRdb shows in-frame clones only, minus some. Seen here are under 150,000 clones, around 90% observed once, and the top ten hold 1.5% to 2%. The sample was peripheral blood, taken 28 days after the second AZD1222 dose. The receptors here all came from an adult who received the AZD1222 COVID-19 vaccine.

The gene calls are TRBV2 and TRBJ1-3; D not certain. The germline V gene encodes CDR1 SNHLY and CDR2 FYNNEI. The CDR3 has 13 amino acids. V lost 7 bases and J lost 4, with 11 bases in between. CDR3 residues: CASTPINGNTIYF. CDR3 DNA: TGTGCCAGCACGCCGATAAACGGAAACACCATATATTTT.

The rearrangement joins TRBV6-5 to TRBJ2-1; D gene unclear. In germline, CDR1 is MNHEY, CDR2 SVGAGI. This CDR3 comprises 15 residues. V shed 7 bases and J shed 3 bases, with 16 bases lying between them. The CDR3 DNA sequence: TGTGCCAGCACCAGAGATGGGGTCTACTACAATGAGCAGTTCTTC. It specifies CASTRDGVYYNEQFF.

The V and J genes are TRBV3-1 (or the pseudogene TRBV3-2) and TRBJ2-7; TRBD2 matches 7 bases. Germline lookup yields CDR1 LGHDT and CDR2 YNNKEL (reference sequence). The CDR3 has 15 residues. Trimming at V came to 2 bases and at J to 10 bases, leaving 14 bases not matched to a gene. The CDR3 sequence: CASSQLEREPLRQYF. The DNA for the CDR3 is TGTGCCAGCAGCCAACTCGAGCGGGAACCCTTACGTCAGTACTTC.

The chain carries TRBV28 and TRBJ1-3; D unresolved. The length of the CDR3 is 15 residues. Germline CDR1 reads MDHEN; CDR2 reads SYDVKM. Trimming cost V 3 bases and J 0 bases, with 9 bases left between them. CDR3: CASSFVSSSGNTIYF. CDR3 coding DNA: TGTGCCAGCAGTTTTGTCAGCAGCTCTGGAAACACCATATATTTT.

In nucleotides, the CDR3 is TGCGCCAGCAGCCAAGCGTGGACGGGACACACCGGGGAGCTGTTTTTT. Translation gives CASSQAWTGHTGELFF. J is TRBJ2-2 and V is TRBV4-1; tentatively, D is TRBD1 or TRBD2 (5 bases each). V shed 1 base and J shed 3 bases, with 12 bases lying between them. The CDR3 is 16 residues long. From germline, CDR1 is MGHRA and CDR2 YSYEKL.

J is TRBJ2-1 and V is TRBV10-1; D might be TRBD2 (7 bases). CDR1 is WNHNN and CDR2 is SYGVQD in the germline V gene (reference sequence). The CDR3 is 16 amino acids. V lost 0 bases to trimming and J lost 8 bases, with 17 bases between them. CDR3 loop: CASSESTPGGGDEQFF. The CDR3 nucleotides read TGCGCCAGCAGTGAGTCGACGCCTGGAGGGGGGGATGAGCAGTTCTTC.

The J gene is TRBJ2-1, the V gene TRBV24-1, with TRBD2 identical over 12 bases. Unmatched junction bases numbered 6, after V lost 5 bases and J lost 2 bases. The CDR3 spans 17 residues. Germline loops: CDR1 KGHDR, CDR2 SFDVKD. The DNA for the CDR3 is TGTGCCACCAGTGGCCCGACTAGCGGGAGTACCTACAATGAGCAGTTCTTC. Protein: CATSGPTSGSTYNEQFF.

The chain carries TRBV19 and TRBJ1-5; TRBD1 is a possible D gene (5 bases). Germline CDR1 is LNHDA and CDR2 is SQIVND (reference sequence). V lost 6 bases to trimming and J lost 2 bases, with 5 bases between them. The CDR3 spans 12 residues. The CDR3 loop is CASRGGNQPQHF. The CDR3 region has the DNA TGTGCCAGTAGGGGGGGCAATCAGCCCCAGCATTTT.

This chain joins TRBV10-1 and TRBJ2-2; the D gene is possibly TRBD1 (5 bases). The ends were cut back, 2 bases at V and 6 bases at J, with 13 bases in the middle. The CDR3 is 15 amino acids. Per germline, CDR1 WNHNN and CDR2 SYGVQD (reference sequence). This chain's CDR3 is CASSENLAGSGELFF. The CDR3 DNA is TGCGCCAGCAGTGAGAATCTGGCAGGGTCCGGGGAGCTGTTTTTT.

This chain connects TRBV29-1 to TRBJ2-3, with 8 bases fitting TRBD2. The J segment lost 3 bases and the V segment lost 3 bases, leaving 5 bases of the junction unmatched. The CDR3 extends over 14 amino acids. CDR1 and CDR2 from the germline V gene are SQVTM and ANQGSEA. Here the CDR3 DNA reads TGCAGCGTTGATACGAGCGGGAGTACAGATACGCAGTATTTT. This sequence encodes CSVDTSGSTDTQYF.